Listed here are 11 T cell receptor beta chains from one sample, sequenced in a study of T-cell memory formation after mild COVID-19 (dated by TCRdb to the early 2020s). To prepare the library, 5' RACE was applied. This sample was sequenced with an Illumina NovaSeq 6000. TCRdb trimmed the raw reads at Q25, called clones with MiXCR and kept productive beta chains. A single entry per CDR3 protein holds the most common genes and DNA from its merged rows. The sample records under 450,000 distinct CDR3 sequences, 23% of which are singletons. About an eighth of the sample is held by the ten biggest clonotypes. Material for sequencing was PBMCs or a T cell subset sorted from them (not recorded which). The receptor set was obtained from an adult woman who had mild COVID-19 (a few samples of this study predate the infection). The sample titles of this study are shuffled in the database, so cell type and time point are left out; the donor was told from shared clones.

This chain links TRBV5-6 with TRBJ2-2; D unresolved. The CDR3 spans 13 residues. Germline CDR1 SGHDT, CDR2 YYEEEE. V was pared by 3 bases and J by 5 bases, with 8 bases between. Here the CDR3 reads CASSWGRTGELFF. The DNA of the CDR3 is TGTGCCAGCAGCTGGGGAAGAACCGGGGAGCTGTTTTTT.

This clonotype has at least ten counts. The chain is built from TRBV5-5 and TRBJ2-1; 8 nucleotides line up with TRBD1. The CDR3 runs to 14 residues. V shed 4 bases and J 3 bases; nucleotides not matched to a gene: 3. Germline V lookup: CDR1 SGHKS, CDR2 YYEKEE (reference sequence). CDR3 sequence (DNA): TGTGCCAGCAGCCCCGACAGGGGCTACAATGAGCAGTTCTTC. This encodes CASSPDRGYNEQFF.

This clonotype was counted only a few times. J is TRBJ1-1 and V is TRBV20-1; D is ambiguous. The V gene's germline CDR1 is DFQATT and CDR2 SNEGSKA (reference sequence). Trimming pared 5 bases from V and 1 base from J, leaving 14 bases between. The CDR3 runs 14 residues. CDR3 in DNA: TGCAGTGCTGCCTATACTGCGGGGAACACTGAAGCTTTCTTT. It yields the protein CSAAYTAGNTEAFF.

The chain has TRBV20-1 and TRBJ2-3; D tentatively reads TRBD1 or TRBD2 (5 bases each). V was clipped by 0 bases and J by 0 bases, with 13 bases between them. There are 16 residues in the CDR3. Germline V gene lookup returns CDR1 DFQATT and CDR2 SNEGSKA (reference sequence). For the CDR3, the DNA is TGCAGTGCTAGAGATTTCCACCGGGACAGCACAGATACGCAGTATTTT. It is translated as CSARDFHRDSTDTQYF.

The chain employs TRBV7-6 and TRBJ2-5; 14 nucleotides agree with TRBD2. With V trimmed by 4 bases and J by 4 bases, 11 bases remained unmatched. CDR1 is SGHVS and CDR2 is FNYEAQ in the germline V gene. The CDR3 runs to 18 residues. CDR3 sequence reads: CASSWGLAGDFRRETQYF. The CDR3 region has the DNA TGTGCCAGCAGCTGGGGACTAGCGGGAGATTTTCGGAGAGAGACCCAGTACTTC. Full variable domain (outside the CDR3, taken from reference TRBV7-6 and TRBJ2-5): GAGVSQSPRYKVTKRGQDVALRCDPISGHVSLYWYRQALGQGPEFLTYFNYEAQQDKSGLPNDRFSAERPEGSISTLTIQRTEQRDSAMYRCASSWGLAGDFRRETQYFGPGTRLLVL.

This clonotype was seen only a few times. V gene TRBV12-3 or TRBV12-4 combines with J gene TRBJ2-7, with 9 bases lining up with TRBD1. This CDR3 has 15 amino acids. V shed 6 bases and J 0 bases; nucleotides not matched to a gene: 6. CDR3 nucleotides: TGTGCCAGCAGGGGGGGACAGGGAGCCTCCTACGAGCAGTACTTC. Protein: CASRGGQGASYEQYF.

CDR3 bases: TGTGCCAGCAGCTCCCCTGCGGGGCAGGGCATAGCTTTCTTT. It codes for CASSSPAGQGIAFF. This chain joins TRBV11-2 and TRBJ1-1; TRBD1 might be the D (5 bases). Between the trimmed V and J ends, which lost 4 bases and 10 bases, there was a span of 19 bases. The CDR3 extends over 14 amino acids. Germline V gene sequence: CDR1 SGHAT, CDR2 FQNNGV.

This clonotype has only a few counts. The chain has TRBV4-3 and TRBJ1-1; a possible D gene is TRBD1 (5 bases). The V and J ends lost 0 bases and 6 bases respectively, with 23 bases between them. Germline V CDR1 and CDR2: LGHNA, YSLEER. CDR3 length: 18 amino acids. The CDR3 region is CASSQDGVEGYYKAEAFF. CDR3 bases: TGCGCCAGCAGCCAAGATGGGGTGGAGGGGTACTACAAGGCTGAAGCTTTCTTT.

The rearrangement links TRBV9 to TRBJ1-1; no definite D call. The V end was cut by 2 bases, the J end by 3 bases, with 8 bases between. Germline-derived CDR1 and CDR2 are SGDLS and YYNGEE. The length of the CDR3 is 13 residues. CDR3 nucleotides: TGTGCCAGCAGCGTGGAGGGCCACACTGAAGCTTTCTTT. Protein: CASSVEGHTEAFF.

This clonotype was seen a handful of times. This chain links TRBV7-2 with TRBJ2-3; no clear D gene. The length of the CDR3 is 13 residues. V was cut by 4 bases and J by 4 bases, with 9 bases left in between. Germline loops: CDR1 SGHTA, CDR2 FQGNSA. CDR3 nucleotide sequence: TGTGCCAGCAGCTCGACTCGGGCAGATACGCAGTATTTT. This sequence encodes CASSSTRADTQYF.

This clonotype was seen a few times. The chain joins TRBV5-1 to TRBJ1-5; D may be TRBD1 (5 bases). Per germline, CDR1 SGHRS and CDR2 YFSETQ. CDR3 size: 13 residues. The chain's CDR3 is CLRVTSFFTPQHF. Here the CDR3 DNA reads TGCCTCAGGGTGACAAGCTTCTTTACGCCCCAGCATTTT.